Listed below are T cell receptor beta chains from one sample, sequenced in a study of OX40 agonist ivuxolimab in advanced cancers. Clones were read by immunoSEQ multiplex PCR, and TCRdb kept only the in-frame ones, dropping some. The data show some 40,000 clones, about 90% seen once. The specimen comprised CD4+ or CD8+ T cells sorted from blood, sampled in a trial of the OX40 agonist ivuxolimab. The receptor set was obtained from an adult with an advanced solid tumor such as melanoma, head and neck, liver or kidney cancer. Each CDR3 is given with its conserved first and last residue. The order of the fields is D gene, V gene, clone size, J gene, CDR3 DNA, CDR3 protein. A D gene is named only where the DNA matches it firmly. Clone sizes are given selectively: once, few, many, or a class where the clone is expanded.

NA	TRBV6-5	NA	TRBJ2-1	TGTGCCAGCAGTTACGACAAAGGGAATGAGCAGTTCTTC	CASSYDKGNEQFF
TRBD1	TRBV10-3	NA	TRBJ2-4	TGTGCCATCAGTGCATCTTCCGGGACAGGGAAAAACATTCAGTACTTC	CAISASSGTGKNIQYF
NA	TRBV10-3	once	TRBJ2-7	TGTGCCATCAGTGGGGCACAGGGCCAGTCCTACGAGCAGTACTTC	CAISGAQGQSYEQYF
TRBD1	TRBV27	NA	TRBJ2-7	TGTGCCAGCAGTTTTACCGGGACAGGGTACGAGCAGTACTTC	CASSFTGTGYEQYF
TRBD2	TRBV27	NA	TRBJ2-1	TGTGCCAGCAGTTCCTTCCTAGCGGGAGGGCCGGAGAATGAGCAGTTCTTC	CASSSFLAGGPENEQFF
TRBD1	TRBV28	NA	TRBJ2-6	TGTGCCAGCAGTCAGGGACAGGGGGCTGCTGGGGCCAACGTCCTGACTTTC	CASSQGQGAAGANVLTF
TRBD1	TRBV9	NA	TRBJ2-2	TGTGCCAGCAGCGTAGCGTGGGGGACAGGGTTCGGGGAGCTGTTTTTT	CASSVAWGTGFGELFF
NA	TRBV28	NA	TRBJ2-2	TGTGCCAGCAGTAACGAGTTCGCGAACACCGGGGAGCTGTTTTTT	CASSNEFANTGELFF
TRBD2	TRBV6-6	few	TRBJ2-1	TGTGCCAGCAGCCCGCGGGAGGGCCAGTCCTACAATGAGCAGTTCTTC	CASSPREGQSYNEQFF
NA	TRBV2	NA	TRBJ2-7	TGTGCCGGGTCGGACAGCTCCTACGAGCAGTACTTC	CAGSDSSYEQYF
NA	TRBV7-9	once	TRBJ1-2	TGTGCCAGCAGCAATCGACCTGAATATGGCTACACCTTC	CASSNRPEYGYTF
TRBD2	TRBV13	few	TRBJ2-3	TGTGCCAGCAGCTTAGAAGCGGGAGGGTTTCTTCCCACAGATACGCAGTATTTT	CASSLEAGGFLPTDTQYF
NA	TRBV27	NA	TRBJ1-1	TGTGCCAGCAGTTCCAGACAGCTCATGAACACTGAAGCTTTCTTT	CASSSRQLMNTEAFF
TRBD2	TRBV5-4	NA	TRBJ2-1	TGTGCCAGCAGCTTGAAAGGACTAGCGAACTACAATGAGCAGTTCTTC	CASSLKGLANYNEQFF
NA	TRBV4-3	NA	TRBJ2-7	TGCGCCAGCAGCCAAACGACCGCTAGCAACTACGAGCAGTACTTC	CASSQTTASNYEQYF